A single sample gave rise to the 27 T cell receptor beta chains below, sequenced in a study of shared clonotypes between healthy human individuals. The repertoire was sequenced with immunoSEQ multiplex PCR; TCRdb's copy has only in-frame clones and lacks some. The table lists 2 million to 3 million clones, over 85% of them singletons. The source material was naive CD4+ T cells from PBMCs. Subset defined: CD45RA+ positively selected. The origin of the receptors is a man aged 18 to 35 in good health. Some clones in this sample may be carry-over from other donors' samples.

CDR3 coding DNA: TGTGCCAGCAGCCTTGACCCACGGGGGACCCAGTACTTC. This gives the protein CASSLDPRGTQYF. The chain couples TRBV11-2 to TRBJ2-5; D is possibly TRBD2 (5 bases). The V gene lost 5 bases and the J gene lost 7 bases, with 14 bases spanning the gap. Germline V gene data show CDR1 as SGHAT and CDR2 as FQNNGV. The CDR3 contains 13 residues.

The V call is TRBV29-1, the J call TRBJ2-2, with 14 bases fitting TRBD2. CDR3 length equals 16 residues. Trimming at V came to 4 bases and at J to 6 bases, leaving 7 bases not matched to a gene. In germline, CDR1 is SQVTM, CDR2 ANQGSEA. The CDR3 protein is CSVGVGLAGGAGELFF. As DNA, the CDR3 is TGCAGCGTTGGCGTCGGACTAGCGGGAGGCGCCGGGGAGCTGTTTTTT.

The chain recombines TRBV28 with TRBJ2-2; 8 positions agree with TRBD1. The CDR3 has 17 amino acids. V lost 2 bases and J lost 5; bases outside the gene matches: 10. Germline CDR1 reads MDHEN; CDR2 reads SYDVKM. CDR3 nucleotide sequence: TGTGCCAGCAGTTTACCTACCCCAGGGGGCCGAACCGGGGAGCTGTTTTTT. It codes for CASSLPTPGGRTGELFF.

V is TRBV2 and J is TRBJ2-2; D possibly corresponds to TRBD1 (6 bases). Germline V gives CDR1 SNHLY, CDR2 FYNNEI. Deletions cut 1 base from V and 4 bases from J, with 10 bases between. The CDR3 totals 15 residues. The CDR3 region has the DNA TGTGCCAGCAGTGAAGTTGGGGGCCCCACCGGGGAGCTGTTTTTT. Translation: CASSEVGGPTGELFF.

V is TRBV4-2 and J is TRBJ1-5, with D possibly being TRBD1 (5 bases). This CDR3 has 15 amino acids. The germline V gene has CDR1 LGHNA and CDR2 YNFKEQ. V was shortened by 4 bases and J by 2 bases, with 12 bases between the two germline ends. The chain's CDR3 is CASSPYQGGNQPQHF. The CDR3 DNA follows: TGTGCCAGCAGCCCCTACCAGGGTGGCAATCAGCCCCAGCATTTT.

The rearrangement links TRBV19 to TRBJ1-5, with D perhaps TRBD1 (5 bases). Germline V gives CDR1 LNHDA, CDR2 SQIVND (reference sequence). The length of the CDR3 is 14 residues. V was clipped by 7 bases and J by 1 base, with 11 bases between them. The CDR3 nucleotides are TGTGCCAGTAAAGCAGGGTCCAGCAATCAGCCCCAGCATTTT. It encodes CASKAGSSNQPQHF.

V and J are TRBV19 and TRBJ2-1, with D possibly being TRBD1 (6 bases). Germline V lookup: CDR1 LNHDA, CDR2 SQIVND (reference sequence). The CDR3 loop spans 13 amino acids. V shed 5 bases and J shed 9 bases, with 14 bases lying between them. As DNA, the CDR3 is TGTGCCAGTAGTCCAAACCACAGGGTTGAGCAGTTCTTC. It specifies CASSPNHRVEQFF.

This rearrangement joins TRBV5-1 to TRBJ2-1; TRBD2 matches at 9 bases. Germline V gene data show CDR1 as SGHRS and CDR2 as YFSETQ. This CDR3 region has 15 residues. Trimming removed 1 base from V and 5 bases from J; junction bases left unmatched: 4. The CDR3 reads CASSLSAGGNNEQFF. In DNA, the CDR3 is TGCGCCAGCAGCTTGTCTGCGGGAGGGAACAATGAGCAGTTCTTC.

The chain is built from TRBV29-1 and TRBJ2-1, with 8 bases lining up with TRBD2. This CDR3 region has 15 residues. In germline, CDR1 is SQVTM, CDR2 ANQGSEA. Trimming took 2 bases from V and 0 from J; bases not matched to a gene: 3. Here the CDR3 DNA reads TGCAGCGTTGAACCACTAGCGGACTCCTACAATGAGCAGTTCTTC. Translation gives CSVEPLADSYNEQFF.

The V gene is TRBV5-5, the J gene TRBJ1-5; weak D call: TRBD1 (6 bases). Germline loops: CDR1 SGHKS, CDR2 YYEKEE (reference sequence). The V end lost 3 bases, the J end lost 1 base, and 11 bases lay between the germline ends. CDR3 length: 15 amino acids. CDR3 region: CASSSEGGSNQPQHF. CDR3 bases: TGTGCCAGCAGCTCTGAGGGGGGGAGCAATCAGCCCCAGCATTTT.

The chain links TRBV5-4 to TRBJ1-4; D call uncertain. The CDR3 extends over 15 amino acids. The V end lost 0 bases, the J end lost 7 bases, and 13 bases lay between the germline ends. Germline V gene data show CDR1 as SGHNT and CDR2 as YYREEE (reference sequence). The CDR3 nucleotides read TGTGCCAGCAGCTTGGCGTCACCGGCTAGTGAAAAACTGTTTTTT. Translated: CASSLASPASEKLFF.

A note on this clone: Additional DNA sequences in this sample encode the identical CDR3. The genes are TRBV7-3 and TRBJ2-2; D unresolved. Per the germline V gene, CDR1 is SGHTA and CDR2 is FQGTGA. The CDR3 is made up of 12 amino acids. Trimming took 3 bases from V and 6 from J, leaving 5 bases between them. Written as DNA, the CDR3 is TGTGCCAGCAGCTTCAGTCCCGGGGAGCTGTTTTTT. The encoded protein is CASSFSPGELFF.

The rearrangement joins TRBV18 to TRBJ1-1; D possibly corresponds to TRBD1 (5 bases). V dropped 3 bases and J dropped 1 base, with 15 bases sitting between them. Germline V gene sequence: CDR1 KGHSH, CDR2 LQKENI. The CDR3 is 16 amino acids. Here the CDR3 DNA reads TGTGCCAGCTCACCCGGGGGTGGAGCCGCGAACACTGAAGCTTTCTTT. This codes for CASSPGGGAANTEAFF. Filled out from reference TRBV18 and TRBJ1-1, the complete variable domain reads NAGVMQNPRHLVRRRGQEARLRCSPMKGHSHVYWYRQLPEEGLKFMVYLQKENIIDESGMPKERFSAEFPKEGPSILRIQQVVRGDSAAYFCASSPGGGAANTEAFFGQGTRLTVV.

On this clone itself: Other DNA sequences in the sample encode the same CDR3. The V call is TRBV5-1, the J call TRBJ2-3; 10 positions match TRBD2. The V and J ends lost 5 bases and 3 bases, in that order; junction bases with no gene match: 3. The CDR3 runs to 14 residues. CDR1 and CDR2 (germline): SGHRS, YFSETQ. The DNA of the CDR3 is TGCGCCAGCAGTTTGACTAGCGGGACAGATACGCAGTATTTT. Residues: CASSLTSGTDTQYF.

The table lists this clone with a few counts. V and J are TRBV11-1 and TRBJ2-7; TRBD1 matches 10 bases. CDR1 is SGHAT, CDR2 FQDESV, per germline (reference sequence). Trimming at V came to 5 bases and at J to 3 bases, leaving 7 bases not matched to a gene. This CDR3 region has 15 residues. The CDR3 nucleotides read TGTGCCAGCAGCCCAGTAGGGACAGGGGACTACGAGCAGTACTTC. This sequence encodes CASSPVGTGDYEQYF.

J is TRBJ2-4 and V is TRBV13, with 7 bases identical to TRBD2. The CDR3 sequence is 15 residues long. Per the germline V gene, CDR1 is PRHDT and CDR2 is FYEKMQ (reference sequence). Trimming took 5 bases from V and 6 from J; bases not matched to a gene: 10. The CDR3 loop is CASSLGRKRGNIQYF. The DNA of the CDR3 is TGTGCCAGCAGCCTCGGGAGAAAGCGGGGAAACATTCAGTACTTC.

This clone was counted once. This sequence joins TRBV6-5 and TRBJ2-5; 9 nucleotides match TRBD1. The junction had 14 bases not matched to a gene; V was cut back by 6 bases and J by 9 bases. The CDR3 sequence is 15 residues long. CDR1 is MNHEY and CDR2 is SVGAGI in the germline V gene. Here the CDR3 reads CASRDSRQGGRAQYF. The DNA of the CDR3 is TGTGCCAGCAGAGACTCTAGACAGGGGGGACGAGCCCAGTACTTC.

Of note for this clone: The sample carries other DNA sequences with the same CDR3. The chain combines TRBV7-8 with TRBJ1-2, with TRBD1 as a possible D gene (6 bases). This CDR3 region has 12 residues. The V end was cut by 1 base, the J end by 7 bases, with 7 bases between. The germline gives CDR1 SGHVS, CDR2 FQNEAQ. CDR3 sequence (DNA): TGTGCCAGCAGCTTAGAGGGGGGTGGCTACACCTTC. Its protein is CASSLEGGGYTF.

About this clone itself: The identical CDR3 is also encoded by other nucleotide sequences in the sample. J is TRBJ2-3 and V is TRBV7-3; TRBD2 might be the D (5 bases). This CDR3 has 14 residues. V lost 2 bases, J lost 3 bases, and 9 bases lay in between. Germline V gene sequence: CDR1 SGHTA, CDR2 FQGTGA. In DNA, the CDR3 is TGTGCCAGCAGCTTATTAGGAGGTACAGATACGCAGTATTTT. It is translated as CASSLLGGTDTQYF.

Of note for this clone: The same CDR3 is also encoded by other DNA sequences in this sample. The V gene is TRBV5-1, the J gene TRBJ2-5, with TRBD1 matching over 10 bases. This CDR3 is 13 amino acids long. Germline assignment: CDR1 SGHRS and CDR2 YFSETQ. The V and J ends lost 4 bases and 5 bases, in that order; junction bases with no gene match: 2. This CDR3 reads CASSRGQGETQYF. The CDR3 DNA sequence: TGCGCCAGCAGCCGGGGACAGGGGGAGACCCAGTACTTC.

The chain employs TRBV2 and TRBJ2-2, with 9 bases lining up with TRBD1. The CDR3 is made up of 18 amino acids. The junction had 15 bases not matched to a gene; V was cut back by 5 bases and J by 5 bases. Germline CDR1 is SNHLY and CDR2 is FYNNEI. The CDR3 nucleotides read TGTGCCAGCAGTACTGGACCGGGACAGGGACCTTTAACCGGGGAGCTGTTTTTT. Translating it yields CASSTGPGQGPLTGELFF.

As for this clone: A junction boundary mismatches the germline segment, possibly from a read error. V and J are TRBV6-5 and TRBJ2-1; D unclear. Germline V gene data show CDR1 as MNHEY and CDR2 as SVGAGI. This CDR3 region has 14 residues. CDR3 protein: CASSRRLKVSEEFF. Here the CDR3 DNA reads TGTGCCAGCAGTCGACGACTTAAGGTGTCTGAGGAGTTCTTC.

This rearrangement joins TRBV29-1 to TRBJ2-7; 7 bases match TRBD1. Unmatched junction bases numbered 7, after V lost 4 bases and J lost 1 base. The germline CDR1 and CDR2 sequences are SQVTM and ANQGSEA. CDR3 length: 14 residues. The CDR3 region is CSVGPRQGSYEQYF. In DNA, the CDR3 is TGCAGCGTTGGTCCTAGACAGGGTTCCTACGAGCAGTACTTC.

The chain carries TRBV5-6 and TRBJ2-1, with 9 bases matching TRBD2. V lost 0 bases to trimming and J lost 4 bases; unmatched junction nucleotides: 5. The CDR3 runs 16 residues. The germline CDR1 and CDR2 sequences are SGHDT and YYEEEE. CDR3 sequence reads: CASSLVASGAYNEQFF. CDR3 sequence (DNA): TGTGCCAGCAGCTTGGTCGCTAGCGGGGCGTACAATGAGCAGTTCTTC.

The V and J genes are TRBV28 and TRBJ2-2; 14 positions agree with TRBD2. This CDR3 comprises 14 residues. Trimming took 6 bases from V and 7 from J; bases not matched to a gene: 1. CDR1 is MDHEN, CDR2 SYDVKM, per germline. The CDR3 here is CASRGTSGSGELFF. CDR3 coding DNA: TGTGCCAGCAGGGGGACTAGCGGGAGCGGGGAGCTGTTTTTT.

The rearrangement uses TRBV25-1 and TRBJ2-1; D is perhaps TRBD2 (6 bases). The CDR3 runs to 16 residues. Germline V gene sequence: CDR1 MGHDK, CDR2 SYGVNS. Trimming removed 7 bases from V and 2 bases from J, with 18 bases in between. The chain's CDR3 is CASTARLAETYNEQFF. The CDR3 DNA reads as TGTGCCAGCACCGCTCGCTTAGCGGAGACCTACAATGAGCAGTTCTTC. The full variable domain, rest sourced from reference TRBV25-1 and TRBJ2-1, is EADIYQTPRYLVIGTGKKITLECSQTMGHDKMYWYQQDPGMELHLIHYSYGVNSTEKGDLSSESTVSRIRTEHFPLTLESARPSHTSQYLCASTARLAETYNEQFFGPGTRLTVL.

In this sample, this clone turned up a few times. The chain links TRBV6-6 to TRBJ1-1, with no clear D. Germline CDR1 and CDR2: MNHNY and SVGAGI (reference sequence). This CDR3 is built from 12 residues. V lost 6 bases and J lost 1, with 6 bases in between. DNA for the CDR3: TGTGCCAGCAGGCGGGAGAACACTGAAGCTTTCTTT. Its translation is CASRRENTEAFF.